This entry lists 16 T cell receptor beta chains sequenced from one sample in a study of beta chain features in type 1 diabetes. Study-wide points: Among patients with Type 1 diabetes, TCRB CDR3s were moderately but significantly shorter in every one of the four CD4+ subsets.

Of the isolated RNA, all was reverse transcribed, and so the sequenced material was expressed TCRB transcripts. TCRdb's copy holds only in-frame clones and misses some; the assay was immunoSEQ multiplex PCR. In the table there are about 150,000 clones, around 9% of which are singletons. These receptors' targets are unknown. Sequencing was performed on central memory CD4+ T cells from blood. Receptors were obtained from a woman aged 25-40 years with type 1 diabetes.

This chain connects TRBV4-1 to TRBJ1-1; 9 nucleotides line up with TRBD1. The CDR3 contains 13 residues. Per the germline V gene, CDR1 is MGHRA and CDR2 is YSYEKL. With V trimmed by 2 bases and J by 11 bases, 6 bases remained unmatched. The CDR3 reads CASSQQYGTGAFF. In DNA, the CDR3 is TGCGCCAGCAGCCAACAATACGGGACAGGGGCTTTCTTT.

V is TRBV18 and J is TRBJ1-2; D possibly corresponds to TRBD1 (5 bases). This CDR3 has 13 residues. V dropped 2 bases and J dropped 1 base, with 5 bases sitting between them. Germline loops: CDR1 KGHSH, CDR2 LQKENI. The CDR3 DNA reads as TGTGCCAGCTCACCAGGACATAACTATGGCTACACCTTC. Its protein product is CASSPGHNYGYTF.

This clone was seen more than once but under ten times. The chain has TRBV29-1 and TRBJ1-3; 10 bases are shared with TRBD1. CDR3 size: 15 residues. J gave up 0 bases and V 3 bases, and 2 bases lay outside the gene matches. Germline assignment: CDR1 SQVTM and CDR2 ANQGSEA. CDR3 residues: CSVEGQGSSGNTIYF. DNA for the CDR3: TGCAGCGTTGAGGGACAGGGGAGCTCTGGAAACACCATATATTTT.

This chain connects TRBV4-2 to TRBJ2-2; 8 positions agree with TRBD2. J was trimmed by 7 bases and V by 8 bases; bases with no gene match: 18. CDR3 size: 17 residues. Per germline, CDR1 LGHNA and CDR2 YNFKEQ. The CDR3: CASGGSGRALRSGELFF. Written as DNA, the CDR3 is TGTGCCAGCGGTGGGTCCGGGAGGGCCCTGAGAAGCGGGGAGCTGTTTTTT.

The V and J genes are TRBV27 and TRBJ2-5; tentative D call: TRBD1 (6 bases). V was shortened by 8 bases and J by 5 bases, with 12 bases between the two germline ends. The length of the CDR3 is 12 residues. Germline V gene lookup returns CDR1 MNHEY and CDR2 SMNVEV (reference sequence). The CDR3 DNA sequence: TGTGCCAGCGGTAACAGGGCGGAGACCCAGTACTTC. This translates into CASGNRAETQYF.

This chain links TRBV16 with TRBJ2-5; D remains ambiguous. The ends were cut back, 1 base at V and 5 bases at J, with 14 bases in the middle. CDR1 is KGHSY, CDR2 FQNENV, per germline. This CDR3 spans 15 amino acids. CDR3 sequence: CASSQLGRSAETQYF. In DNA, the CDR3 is TGTGCCAGCAGCCAATTAGGTCGGTCAGCGGAGACCCAGTACTTC.

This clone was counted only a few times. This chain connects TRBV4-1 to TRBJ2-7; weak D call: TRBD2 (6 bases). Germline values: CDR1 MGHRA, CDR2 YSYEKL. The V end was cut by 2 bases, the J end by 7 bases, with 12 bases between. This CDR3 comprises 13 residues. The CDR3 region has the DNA TGCGCCAGCAGCCAACCCGGAGGGAAGGAGCAGTACTTC. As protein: CASSQPGGKEQYF.

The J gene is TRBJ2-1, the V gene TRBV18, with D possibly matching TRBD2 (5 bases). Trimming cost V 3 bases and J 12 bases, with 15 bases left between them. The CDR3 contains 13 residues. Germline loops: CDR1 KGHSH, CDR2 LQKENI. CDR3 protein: CASSPSRREGQFF. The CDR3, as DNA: TGTGCCAGCTCACCTTCCCGGAGAGAGGGGCAGTTCTTC.

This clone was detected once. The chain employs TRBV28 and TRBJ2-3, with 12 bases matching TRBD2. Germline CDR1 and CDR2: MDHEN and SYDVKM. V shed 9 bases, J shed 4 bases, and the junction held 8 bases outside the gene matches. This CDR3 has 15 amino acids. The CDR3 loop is CASSPSGRASDTQYF. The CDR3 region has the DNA TGTGCCAGTTCCCCTAGCGGGAGGGCTTCAGATACGCAGTATTTT.

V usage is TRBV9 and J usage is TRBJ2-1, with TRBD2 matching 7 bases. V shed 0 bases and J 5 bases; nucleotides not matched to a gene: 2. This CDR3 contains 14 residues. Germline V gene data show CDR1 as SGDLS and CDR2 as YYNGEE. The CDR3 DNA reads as TGTGCCAGCAGCGTAGGGCTAGCGGACAATGAGCAGTTCTTC. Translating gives CASSVGLADNEQFF.

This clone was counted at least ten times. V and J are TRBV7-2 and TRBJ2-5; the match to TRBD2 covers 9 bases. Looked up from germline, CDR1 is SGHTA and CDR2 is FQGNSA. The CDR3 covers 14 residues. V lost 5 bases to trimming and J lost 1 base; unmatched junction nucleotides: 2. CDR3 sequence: CASSRTSVQETQYF. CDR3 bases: TGTGCCAGCAGCCGGACTAGCGTCCAAGAGACCCAGTACTTC. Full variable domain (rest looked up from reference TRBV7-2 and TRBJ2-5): GAGVSQSPSNKVTEKGKDVELRCDPISGHTALYWYRQSLGQGLEFLIYFQGNSAPDKSGLPSDRFSAERTGGSVSTLTIQRTQQEDSAVYLCASSRTSVQETQYFGPGTRLLVL.

The DNA of the CDR3 is TGTGCCAGCATTATGCGGTTCACAGATACGCAGTATTTT. Its translation: CASIMRFTDTQYF. The chain couples TRBV6-1 to TRBJ2-3; D is unclear. The length of the CDR3 is 13 residues. Germline CDR1 is MNHNS and CDR2 is SASEGT. V shed 7 bases and J shed 2 bases, with 10 bases lying between them.

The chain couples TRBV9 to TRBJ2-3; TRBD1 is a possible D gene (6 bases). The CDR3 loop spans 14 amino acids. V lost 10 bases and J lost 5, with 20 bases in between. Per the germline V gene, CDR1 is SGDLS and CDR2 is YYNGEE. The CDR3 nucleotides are TGTGCCCCAGGGGCCGGGTCCGGGATAGATACGCAGTATTTT. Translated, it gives CAPGAGSGIDTQYF.

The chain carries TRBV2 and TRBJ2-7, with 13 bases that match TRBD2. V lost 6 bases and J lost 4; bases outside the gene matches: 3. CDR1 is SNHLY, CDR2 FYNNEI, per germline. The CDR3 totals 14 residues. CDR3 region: CASRLAGGGYEQYF. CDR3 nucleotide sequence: TGTGCCAGCAGACTAGCGGGAGGGGGATACGAGCAGTACTTC. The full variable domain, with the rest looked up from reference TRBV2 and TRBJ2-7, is EPEVTQTPSHQVTQMGQEVILRCVPISNHLYFYWYRQILGQKVEFLVSFYNNEISEKSEIFDDQFSVERPDGSNFTLKIRSTKLEDSAMYFCASRLAGGGYEQYFGPGTRLTVT.

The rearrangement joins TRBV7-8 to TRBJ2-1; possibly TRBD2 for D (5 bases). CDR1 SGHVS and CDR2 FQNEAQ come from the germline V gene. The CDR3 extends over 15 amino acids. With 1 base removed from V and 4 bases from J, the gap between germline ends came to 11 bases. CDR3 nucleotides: TGTGCCAGCAGCTTAGAAGAGACTACTTACAATGAGCAGTTCTTC. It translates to CASSLEETTYNEQFF.

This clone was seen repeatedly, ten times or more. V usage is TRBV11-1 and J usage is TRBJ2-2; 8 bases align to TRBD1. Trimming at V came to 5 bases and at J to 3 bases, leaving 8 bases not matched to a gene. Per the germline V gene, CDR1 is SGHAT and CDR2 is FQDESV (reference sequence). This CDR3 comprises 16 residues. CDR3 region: CASSTTGTGDTGELFF. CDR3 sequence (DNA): TGTGCCAGCAGCACTACCGGGACAGGAGACACCGGGGAGCTGTTTTTT.